The sequence of this T cell receptor (beta chain) was determined in a study of CD8 T cells in Susac syndrome. When the RNA was reverse transcribed, random hexamers were used with an input of about 0.5 to 1 ug. MiXCR was run by TCRdb on the immunoSEQ multiplex PCR reads, yielding one entry per CDR3 protein. Of about 120,000 distinct CDR3 sequences listed, around 94% were seen once; the top ten hold more than 0.25%. The CDR3 extends over 15 amino acids. The germline V gene has CDR1 LGHNT and CDR2 FRNRAP. V lost 5 bases and J 5 bases, leaving 16 bases between the germline ends. The TCR originated in a human donor with Susac syndrome. The V call is TRBV12-5, the J call TRBJ2-1; D may match TRBD1 or TRBD2 (6 bases each). The sample was CD8+ T cells from PBMCs. This chain's CDR3 is CASGPLGGRNNEQFF. DNA for the CDR3: TGTGCTAGTGGTCCCCTGGGGGGCAGAAACAATGAGCAGTTCTTC.